This T cell receptor beta chain originates from a study of T-cell memory formation after mild COVID-19. Study-level points and caveats: Some responding clones appeared in pre-infection memory, suggesting cross-reactive memory joined. Clones that contracted from day 15 to 85 were balanced CD4/CD8, while later expanders leaned CD4+. Shrinking CD4+ clones resided mostly in CM and EM, and CD8+ ones in EMRA.

TCRdb independently ran MiXCR on the 5' RACE reads; one entry per CDR3 protein. The data show 400,000 to 500,000 distinct CDR3 sequences, around 17% seen once. Per the germline V gene, CDR1 is SGHVS and CDR2 is FNYEAQ. V gave up 2 bases and J gave up 4 bases, with 14 bases separating them. This CDR3 spans 15 amino acids. For this clonotype: Its antigen is unidentified.

The material sequenced was PBMCs or a T cell subset sorted from them (not recorded which). The TCR was taken from a young man who had mild COVID-19 (a few samples of this study predate the infection). Cell type and time point are not known. The chain is built from TRBV7-6 and TRBJ1-2; a weak D match, TRBD1 (5 bases). CDR3 coding DNA: TGTGCCAGCAGCTTATGGTCCGGGCAGGGCTATGGCTACACCTTC. Residues: CASSLWSGQGYGYTF.